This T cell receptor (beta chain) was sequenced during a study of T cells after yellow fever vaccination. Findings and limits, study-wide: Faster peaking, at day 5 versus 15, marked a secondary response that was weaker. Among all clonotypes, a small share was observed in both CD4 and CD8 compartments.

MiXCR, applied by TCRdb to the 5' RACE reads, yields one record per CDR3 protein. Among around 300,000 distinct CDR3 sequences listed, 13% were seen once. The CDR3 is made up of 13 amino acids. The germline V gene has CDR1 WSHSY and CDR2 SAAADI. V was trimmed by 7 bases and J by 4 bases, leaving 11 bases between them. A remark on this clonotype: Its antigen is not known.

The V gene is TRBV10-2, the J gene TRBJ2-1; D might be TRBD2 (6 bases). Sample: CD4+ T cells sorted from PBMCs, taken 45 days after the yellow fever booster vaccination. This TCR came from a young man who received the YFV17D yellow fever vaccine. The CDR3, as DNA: TGCGCCAGCAAGTCTAGCGTTTACAATGAGCAGTTCTTC. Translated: CASKSSVYNEQFF.